This TCR beta chain comes out of a study of T cell changes during pregnancy in multiple sclerosis. The assay was immunoSEQ multiplex PCR, and TCRdb's table has in-frame clones only and misses some. Of approximately 70,000 clones listed, around 90% are singletons. The CDR3 consists of 14 residues. V shed 6 bases and J 6 bases; nucleotides not matched to a gene: 9. Germline assignment: CDR1 MNHNY and CDR2 SVGAGI (reference sequence). The chain combines TRBV6-6 with TRBJ1-1, with TRBD1 identical over 8 bases. This TCR was sampled from a female donor with multiple sclerosis, enrolled in a pregnancy study. Sequencing was performed on CD4+ T cells from peripheral blood mononuclear cells, taken before pregnancy. CDR3 in amino acids: CASSRQGSFAEAFF. The DNA for the CDR3 is TGTGCCAGCAGCCGACAGGGGTCTTTTGCTGAAGCTTTCTTT.